This entry concerns a single TCR beta chain. V was pared by 5 bases and J by 2 bases, with 10 bases between. Germline V CDR1 and CDR2: MDHEN, SYDVKM. The CDR3 has 13 residues. This entry comes from a study of blood T cell repertoires in COVID-19. About the study: Researchers got acute and convalescent COVID-19 samples from the United States, Italy and Spain. PBMCs, B-cell-depleted T cells, or T cells were the source of the cDNA or gDNA that made up the material.

Original data processing: For nucleated cells, counts were estimated from reference gene primer amplification. Libraries were prepared by immunoSEQ multiplex PCR; TCRdb keeps only in-frame clonotypes and omits some of them. D and trimming come from the DNA, and the V and J calls and clone size come from that table. This table holds roughly 250,000 clones, 88% found once. This TCR derives from a woman in her 40s who had recovered from COVID-19. The chain links TRBV28 to TRBJ2-7; D unresolved. Sequenced sample: peripheral blood. The CDR3 DNA reads as TGTGCCAGCAGTGGGCAGCTGCCCTACGAGCAGTACTTC. This translates into CASSGQLPYEQYF.